This TCR beta chain was recorded in a study of blood T cells in healthy people across ages. General study results and limits: Underestimates were what the diversity estimates from one million T cells were considered to be.

The authors ran a second PCR of about 6 to 12 cycles using a sample-barcoded 5' primer and a J-beta primer mix. Each CDR3 protein gets one entry after TCRdb re-called the 5' RACE reads with MiXCR. The sample yields 1,300,000 or so distinct CDR3 sequences, around 59% seen once. About 9.9 milliliters of peripheral blood were drawn from each donor. This CDR3 is built from 15 residues. CDR1 and CDR2 (germline): SGHDT, YYEEEE. V was pared by 4 bases and J by 4 bases, with 11 bases of the junction left unmatched. With regard to this clonotype: As yet, its antigen is unknown.

This clonotype was obtained from a man aged 18 to 35 in good health. The chain combines TRBV5-6 with TRBJ2-7; 7 nucleotides agree with TRBD2. The sample taken for sequencing was blood. The CDR3 region is CASSLPGREWYEQYF. As DNA, the CDR3 is TGTGCCAGCAGCCTACCTGGGCGGGAGTGGTACGAGCAGTACTTC.